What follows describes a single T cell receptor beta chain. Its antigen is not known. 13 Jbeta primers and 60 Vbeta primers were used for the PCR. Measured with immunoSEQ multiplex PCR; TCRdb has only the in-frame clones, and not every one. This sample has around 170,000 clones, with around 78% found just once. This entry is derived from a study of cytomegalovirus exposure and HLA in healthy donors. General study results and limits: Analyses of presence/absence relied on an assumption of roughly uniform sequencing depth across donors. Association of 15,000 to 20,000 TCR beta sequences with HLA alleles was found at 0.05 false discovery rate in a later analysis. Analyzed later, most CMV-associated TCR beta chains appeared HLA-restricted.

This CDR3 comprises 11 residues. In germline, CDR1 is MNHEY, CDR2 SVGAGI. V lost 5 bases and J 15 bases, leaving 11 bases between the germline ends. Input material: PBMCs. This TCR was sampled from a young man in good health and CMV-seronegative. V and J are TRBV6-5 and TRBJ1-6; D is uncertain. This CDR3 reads CASSVGGLLHF. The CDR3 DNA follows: TGTGCCAGCAGTGTCGGTGGGCTCCTCCACTTT.